The present TCR beta chain was sequenced within a study of blood T cells in healthy people across ages. General study results and limits: Possibly confounding the expanded clonotype changes was the fact that donor CMV status was unknown. Strong correlation was found linking TCR beta diversity to naive T cell percentage. The study regarded diversity estimates from one million T cells as underestimates.

Sample-barcoded 5' priming and a J-beta primer mix drove a second PCR of about 6 to 12 cycles. From the 5' RACE reads, TCRdb called clonotypes with MiXCR, one entry per CDR3 protein. The sample consists of around 900,000 distinct CDR3 sequences, roughly 51% of them appearing once. This clonotype has more than one count but fewer than ten. What it binds is not known. V gave up 0 bases and J gave up 6 bases, with 18 bases separating them. CDR3 length: 16 amino acids. Germline lookup yields CDR1 DFQATT and CDR2 SNEGSKA (reference sequence). This sequence originates from an older woman in good health. Sequenced material: blood. The chain couples TRBV20-1 to TRBJ2-1, with D perhaps given as TRBD1 or TRBD2 (7 bases each). In DNA, the CDR3 is TGCAGTGCTAGAGATCTCCAGGGGGGGGCTGGCAATGAGCAGTTCTTC. It specifies CSARDLQGGAGNEQFF.